This T cell receptor (beta chain) was identified in a study of beta chain features in type 1 diabetes listed by TCRdb under 2018. Turning to the overall study: No differences in mean age, gender distribution, total cell number or subset yield were found between patients and healthy donors. A total of roughly 99,000,000 sorted cells were examined across all samples, and the number of cells per subset was strongly correlated with RNA yield. The study compared TCRB repertoires of sorted circulating CD4+ T cell subsets between recently diagnosed type 1 diabetes patients and matched healthy donors. Whereas all 28 donors provided naive and central memory subsets, regulatory and stem cell-like memory subsets were isolated from just 8 patients and about 8 healthy donors.

The CDR3 sequence holds 14 residues, the cysteine and phenylalanine included. CDR3 DNA is the only sequence kept; it has 42 bases, read in frame from the first base. Between the V and J ends, shortened by 3 bases and 6 bases respectively, the junction contains 14 bases. CDR1 MDHEN and CDR2 SYDVKM were looked up in the germline V gene. The study at large found these results: Sequencing cDNA rather than genomic DNA could over-represent highly expressing activated cells, although activation and CD3 levels did not differ between groups. The naive, central memory and regulatory TCRB repertoires appeared to resemble one another more closely among patients than among healthy donors. In all four CD4+ subsets, TCRB CDR3 length was moderately but significantly shorter in type 1 diabetes patients. Only small numbers of individuals were included in the HLA sub-analyses, which left unresolved whether HLA type had any influence on TCRB rearrangement. PCR might favor shorter templates, but patient and control samples were amplified and corrected together, so any skew would affect both groups equally. Fewer insertions and more nucleotide deletions at VDJ recombination sites were observed in patients with type 1 diabetes, implying thymic rearrangement abnormalities.

In regard to this clone: What antigen it recognizes has not been identified. No base-level quality is on record; no much larger clone is a single base apart.

The High Capacity cDNA Reverse Transcription Kit was used to reverse transcribe all of the isolated RNA, meaning that expressed TCRB transcripts were what got sequenced. Naive, central memory and regulatory T cell samples underwent deep immunoSEQ sequencing, averaging roughly 3.4 million total reads per sample. After sorted cells were lysed in RLT buffer, RNA was extracted with DNase-treated RNeasy Micro or Mini kits, with the choice depending on cell number. Each cell subset was processed separately to prevent cross-contamination, with patient and healthy donor samples processed together. The immunoSEQ multiplex PCR was used to amplify TCRB sequences from cDNA, yielding 87-bp fragments that span the CDR3 region. The amplicons were sequenced using the Illumina HiSeq platform. As for the authors' bioinformatics: Synthetic template baselines were used to correct PCR bias computationally, reads within Hamming distance 2 were collapsed together, and singletons that could not be merged were discarded. Reads were aligned against IMGT to assign V, D and J genes, CDR3 length and insertions or deletions at six rearrangement sites. Within each subset, clonotype counts were normalized to sorted cell number, after which true diversity and Gini coefficients were computed with the tcR R package. Repertoire sharing was quantified using the overlap coefficient calculated on TCRB nucleotide sequences. TCRdb retrieved this table from immuneACCESS and kept in-frame rearrangements only. Not all clones are present; in checked studies, unresolved V genes account for under half, and no reason is known for the remainder. Clone size and the V and J calls come from that table; the DNA yielded D and trimming. This sample has about 370,000 clones in its table, and 8% to 10% of those were observed once. The ten largest clones add up to about 0.6% of the sample.

From each donor, a single peripheral blood sample of roughly 0.11 L on average was drawn into heparinised tubes. A BD FACSAria II and a panel including CD45RO, CCR7, CD25, CD127, CD95 and CD27 were used to sort naive, central memory, regulatory and stem cell-like memory CD4+ T cells. Every sorted population had a purity above 95%. PBMCs were separated immediately by Lymphoprep density gradient centrifugation and were stained directly, without being cultured. Samples were stained and sorted in pairs, with one healthy donor and one patient per experiment, so that batch effects were minimized. The source is a man aged 25 to 40 with type 1 diabetes. Specimen: central memory CD4+ T cells from blood. The sequence links TRBV28 to TRBJ2-5, with TRBD1 perhaps the D gene, on 5 matching bases. The base sequence is TGTGCCAGCAGTTTCCCCTCCGCAGGGCAGACCCAGTACTTC. It is translated as CASSFPSAGQTQYF.